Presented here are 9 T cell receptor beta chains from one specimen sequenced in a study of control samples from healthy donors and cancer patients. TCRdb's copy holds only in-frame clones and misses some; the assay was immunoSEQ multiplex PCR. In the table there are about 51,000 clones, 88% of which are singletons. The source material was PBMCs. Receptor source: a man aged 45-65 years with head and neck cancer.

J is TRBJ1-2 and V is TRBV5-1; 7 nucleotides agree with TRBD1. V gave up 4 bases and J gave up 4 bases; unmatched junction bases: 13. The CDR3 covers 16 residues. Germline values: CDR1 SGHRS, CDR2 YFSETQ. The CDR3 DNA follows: TGCGCCAGCAGCCGGGCCACAGGGGCAGGGAGCTATGGCTACACCTTC. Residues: CASSRATGAGSYGYTF.

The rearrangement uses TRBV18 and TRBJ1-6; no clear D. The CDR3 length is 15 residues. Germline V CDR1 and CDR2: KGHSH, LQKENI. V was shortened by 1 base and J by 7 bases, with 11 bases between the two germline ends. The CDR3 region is CASSPLRGSNSPLHF. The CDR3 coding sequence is TGTGCCAGCTCACCACTGCGAGGTTCGAATTCACCCCTCCACTTT.

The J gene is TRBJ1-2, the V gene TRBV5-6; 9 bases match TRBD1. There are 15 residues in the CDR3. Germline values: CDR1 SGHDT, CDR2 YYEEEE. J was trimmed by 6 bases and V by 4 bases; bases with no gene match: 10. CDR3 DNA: TGTGCCAGCAGCCCCCCCGGACAGGGGCGTCATGGCTACACCTTC. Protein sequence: CASSPPGQGRHGYTF.

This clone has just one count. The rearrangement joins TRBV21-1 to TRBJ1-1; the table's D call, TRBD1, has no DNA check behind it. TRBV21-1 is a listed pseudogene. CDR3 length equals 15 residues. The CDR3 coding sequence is TGTGCCAGCAGCAAAGGGCCTAACGGGACAGGGGAAGCTTTCTTT. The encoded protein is CASSKGPNGTGEAFF.

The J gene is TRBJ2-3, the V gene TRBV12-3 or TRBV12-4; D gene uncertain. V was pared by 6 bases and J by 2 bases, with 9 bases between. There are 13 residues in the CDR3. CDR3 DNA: TGTGCCAGCAGCCCTGACCACACAGATACGCAGTATTTT. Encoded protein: CASSPDHTDTQYF.

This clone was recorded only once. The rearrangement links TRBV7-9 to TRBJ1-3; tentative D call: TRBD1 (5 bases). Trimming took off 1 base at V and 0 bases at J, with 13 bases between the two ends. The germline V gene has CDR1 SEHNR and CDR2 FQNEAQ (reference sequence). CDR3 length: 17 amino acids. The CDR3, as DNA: TGTGCCAGCAGCTTAGGTTATCCAGGGATCTCTGGAAACACCATATATTTT. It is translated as CASSLGYPGISGNTIYF.

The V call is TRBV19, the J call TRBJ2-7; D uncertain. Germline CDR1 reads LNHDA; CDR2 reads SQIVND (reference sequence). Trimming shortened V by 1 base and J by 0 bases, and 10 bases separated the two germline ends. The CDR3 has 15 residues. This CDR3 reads CASSIVPASSYEQYF. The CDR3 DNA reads TGTGCCAGTAGTATAGTGCCAGCCAGCTCCTACGAGCAGTACTTC.

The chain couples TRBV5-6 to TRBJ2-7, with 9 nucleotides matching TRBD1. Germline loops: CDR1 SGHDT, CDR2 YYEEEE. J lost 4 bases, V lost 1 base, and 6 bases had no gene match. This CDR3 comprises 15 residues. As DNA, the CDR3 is TGTGCCAGCAGCTTGTTAGGGGACAGGGTGTACGAGCAGTACTTC. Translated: CASSLLGDRVYEQYF.

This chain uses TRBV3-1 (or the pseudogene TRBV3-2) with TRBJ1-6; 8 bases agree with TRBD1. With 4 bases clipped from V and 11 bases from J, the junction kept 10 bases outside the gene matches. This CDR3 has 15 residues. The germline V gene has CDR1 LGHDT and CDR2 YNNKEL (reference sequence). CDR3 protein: CASSLFRDRIPPLHF. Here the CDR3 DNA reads TGTGCCAGCAGCCTCTTCCGGGACAGGATTCCACCCCTCCACTTT.